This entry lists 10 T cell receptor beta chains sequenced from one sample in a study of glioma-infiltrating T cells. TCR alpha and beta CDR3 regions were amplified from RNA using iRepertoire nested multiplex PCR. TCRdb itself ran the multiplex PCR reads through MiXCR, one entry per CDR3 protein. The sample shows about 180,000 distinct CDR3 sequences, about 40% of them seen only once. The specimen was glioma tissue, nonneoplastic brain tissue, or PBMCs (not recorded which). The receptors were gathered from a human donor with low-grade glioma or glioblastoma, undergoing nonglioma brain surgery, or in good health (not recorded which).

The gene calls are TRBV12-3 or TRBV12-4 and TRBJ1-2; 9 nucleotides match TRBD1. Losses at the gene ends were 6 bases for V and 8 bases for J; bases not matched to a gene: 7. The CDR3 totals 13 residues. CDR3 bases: TGTGCCAGCAGGACGACAGGGGGAAGAGGCTACACCTTC. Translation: CASRTTGGRGYTF.

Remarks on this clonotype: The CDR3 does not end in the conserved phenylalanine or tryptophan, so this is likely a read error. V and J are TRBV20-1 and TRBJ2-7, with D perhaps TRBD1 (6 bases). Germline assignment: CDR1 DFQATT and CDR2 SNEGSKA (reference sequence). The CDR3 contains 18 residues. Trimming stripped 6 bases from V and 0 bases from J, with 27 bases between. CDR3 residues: CSATGTSIVATASYEQYS. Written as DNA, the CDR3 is TGCAGTGCCACTGGGACATCCATTGTGGCTACCGCCTCCTACGAGCAGTACTCC.

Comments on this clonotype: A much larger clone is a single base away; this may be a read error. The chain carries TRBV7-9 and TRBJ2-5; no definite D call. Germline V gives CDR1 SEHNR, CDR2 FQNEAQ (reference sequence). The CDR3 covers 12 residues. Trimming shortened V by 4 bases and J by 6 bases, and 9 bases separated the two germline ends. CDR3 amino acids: CASSYYIQTQYF. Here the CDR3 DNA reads TGTGCCAGCAGCTACTACATCCAGACCCAGTACTTC.

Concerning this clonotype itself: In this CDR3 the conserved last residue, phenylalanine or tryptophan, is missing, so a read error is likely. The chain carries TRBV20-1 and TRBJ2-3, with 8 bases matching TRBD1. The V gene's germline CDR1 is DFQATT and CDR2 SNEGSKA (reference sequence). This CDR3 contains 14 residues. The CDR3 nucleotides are TGCAGTGCTTGTTCAGGGGGCCGGGGAGATACACAGTATCTT. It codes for CSACSGGRGDTQYL.

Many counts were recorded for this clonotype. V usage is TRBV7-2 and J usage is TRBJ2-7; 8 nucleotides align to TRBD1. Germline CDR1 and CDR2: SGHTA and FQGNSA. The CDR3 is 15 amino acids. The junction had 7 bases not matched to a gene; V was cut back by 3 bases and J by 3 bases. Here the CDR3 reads CASSLSPGQGYEQYF. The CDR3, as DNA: TGTGCCAGCAGCTTGTCTCCCGGACAGGGCTACGAGCAGTACTTC.

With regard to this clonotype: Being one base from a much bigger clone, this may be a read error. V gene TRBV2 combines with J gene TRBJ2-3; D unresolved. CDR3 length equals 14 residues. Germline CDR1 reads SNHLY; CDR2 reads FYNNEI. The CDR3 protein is CASGEVGHTDTQYF. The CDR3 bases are TGTGCCAGCGGTGAAGTTGGCCACACAGATACGCAGTATTTT.

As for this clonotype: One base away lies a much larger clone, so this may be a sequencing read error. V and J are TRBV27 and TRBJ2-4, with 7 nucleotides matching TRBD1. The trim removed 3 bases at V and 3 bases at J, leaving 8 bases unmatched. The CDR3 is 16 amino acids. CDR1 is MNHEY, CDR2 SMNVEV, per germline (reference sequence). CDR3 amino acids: CASSFGTALDKNIQYF. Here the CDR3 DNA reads TGTGCCAGCAGTTTCGGGACAGCTCTAGACAAAAACATTCAGTACTTC.

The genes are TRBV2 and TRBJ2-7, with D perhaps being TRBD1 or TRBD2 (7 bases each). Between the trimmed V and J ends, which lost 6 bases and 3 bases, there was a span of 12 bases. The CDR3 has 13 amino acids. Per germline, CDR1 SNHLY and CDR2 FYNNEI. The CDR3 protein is CASSARGGYEQYF. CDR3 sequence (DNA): TGTGCCAGCAGCGCCAGGGGGGGCTACGAGCAGTACTTC.

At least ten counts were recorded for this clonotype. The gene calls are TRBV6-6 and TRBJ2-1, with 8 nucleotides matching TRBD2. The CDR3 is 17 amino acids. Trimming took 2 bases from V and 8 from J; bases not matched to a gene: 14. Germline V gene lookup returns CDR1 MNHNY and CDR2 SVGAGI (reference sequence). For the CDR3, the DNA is TGTGCCAGCAGTTACGGGGGAGCCAACTTAGCGGGATATGAGCAGTTCTTC. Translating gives CASSYGGANLAGYEQFF.

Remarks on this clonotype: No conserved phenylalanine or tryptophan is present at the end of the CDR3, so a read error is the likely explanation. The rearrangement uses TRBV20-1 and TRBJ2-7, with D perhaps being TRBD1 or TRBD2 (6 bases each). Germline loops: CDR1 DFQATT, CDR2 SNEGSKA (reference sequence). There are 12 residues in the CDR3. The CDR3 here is CSANYRAGEQYS. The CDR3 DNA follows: TGCAGCGCTAATTACAGGGCGGGGGAGCAGTACTCC.